These 21 T cell receptor beta chains originate from one sample sequenced in a study of identical twins (dated by TCRdb to the mid-2010s). Libraries were constructed by 5' RACE. Instrument on record: Illumina HiSeq 2000. TCRdb ran its own pipeline on the public reads, namely fastp trimming at Q25 and MiXCR clone calling, and kept in-frame beta chains. Entries are consolidated by CDR3 protein sequence, retaining the most common genes and DNA. The sample table lists under 350,000 distinct CDR3 sequences, roughly 8.6% of them with a count of one. The leading ten clones occupy under 7.5% of the sample. This sample also appeared in a second study, on yellow fever vaccine responses in identical twins.

The sequenced material came from CD8+ T cells sorted from blood. All receptors derive from a young woman in good health.

This sequence joins TRBV20-1 and TRBJ1-5, with unresolved D. The length of the CDR3 is 14 residues. V was pared by 0 bases and J by 0 bases, with 6 bases between. Germline CDR1 and CDR2: DFQATT and SNEGSKA (reference sequence). The CDR3 DNA is TGCAGTGCTAGAGAAGGGTATAGCAATCAGCCCCAGCATTTT. Residues: CSAREGYSNQPQHF.

The table lists this clonotype with a few counts. A junction end diverges from the germline sequence, so it may reflect a read error. The J gene is TRBJ2-1, the V gene TRBV5-1; D possibly matches TRBD1 or TRBD2 (5 bases each). This CDR3 spans 15 amino acids. Per the germline V gene, CDR1 is SGHRS and CDR2 is YFSETQ. CDR3 amino acids: CASSLGDVSYNEQSF. CDR3 nucleotide sequence: TGCGCCAGCAGCTTGGGGGACGTCTCCTACAATGAGCAGTCCTTC.

The chain uses TRBV2 and TRBJ2-3, with TRBD2 matching over 7 bases. V lost 6 bases and J lost 1; bases outside the gene matches: 7. Germline V gives CDR1 SNHLY, CDR2 FYNNEI. The CDR3 is 15 residues long. CDR3 sequence (DNA): TGTGCCAGCAGCGACCAGGGAGGGCGCACAGATACGCAGTATTTT. Residues: CASSDQGGRTDTQYF.

This clonotype has a count of ten or more. The chain couples TRBV27 to TRBJ2-1, with 13 bases fitting TRBD2. V dropped 6 bases and J dropped 7; count of bases not matched to a gene: 12. The CDR3 runs 17 residues. Germline V gives CDR1 MNHEY, CDR2 SMNVEV (reference sequence). In nucleotides, the CDR3 is TGTGCCAGCAGCCCTGGACTAGCGGGAGTGTCTGGGAATGAGCAGTTCTTC. Residues: CASSPGLAGVSGNEQFF.

There are many counts of this clonotype. The gene calls are TRBV29-1 and TRBJ2-3, with D uncertain. V was shortened by 6 bases and J by 6 bases, with 10 bases between the two germline ends. Germline loops: CDR1 SQVTM, CDR2 ANQGSEA. CDR3 length: 11 amino acids. This chain's CDR3 is CSVHLSDTQYF. The DNA for the CDR3 is TGCAGCGTCCATTTGTCGGATACGCAGTATTTT.

For the CDR3, the DNA is TGCAGTGCCCGGACAGGGCCCACGAACACCGGGGAGCTGTTTTTT. It encodes CSARTGPTNTGELFF. The gene calls are TRBV20-1 and TRBJ2-2, with TRBD1 identical over 8 bases. With V trimmed by 6 bases and J by 0 bases, 6 bases remained unmatched. CDR3 length: 15 residues. CDR1 is DFQATT, CDR2 SNEGSKA, per germline (reference sequence).

CDR3 nucleotide sequence: TGTGCCAGCAGTTCCGGTTTTGGGGCTCAAGAGACCCAGTACTTC. It encodes CASSSGFGAQETQYF. V usage is TRBV6-5 and J usage is TRBJ2-5; D is possibly TRBD1 (5 bases). Germline lookup yields CDR1 MNHEY and CDR2 SVGAGI. Trimming removed 4 bases at V and 2 bases at J, with 14 bases between. This CDR3 comprises 15 residues.

This clonotype showed up many times. V and J are TRBV12-3 or TRBV12-4 and TRBJ2-1; D is perhaps TRBD2 (6 bases). Trimming stripped 7 bases from V and 5 bases from J, with 15 bases between. The CDR3 is made up of 14 amino acids. In DNA, the CDR3 is TGTGCCAGCACCGAAGGGGACTTCGACAATGAGCAGTTCTTC. This encodes CASTEGDFDNEQFF.

The chain recombines TRBV27 with TRBJ2-2; tentatively, D is TRBD1 (7 bases). CDR3 length equals 15 residues. The ends were cut back, 5 bases at V and 6 bases at J, with 16 bases in the middle. Germline CDR1 MNHEY, CDR2 SMNVEV (reference sequence). CDR3 in amino acids: CASSGGGRLAGELFF. Written as DNA, the CDR3 is TGTGCCAGCAGTGGAGGGGGCCGTCTCGCCGGGGAGCTGTTTTTT.

This clonotype was found many times. The CDR3 region is CASSLGSTSGDEQFF. The CDR3 bases are TGTGCCAGCAGTTTAGGGTCGACTAGCGGAGATGAGCAGTTCTTC. This rearrangement joins TRBV28 to TRBJ2-1, with 9 bases matching TRBD2. V dropped 2 bases and J dropped 8; count of bases not matched to a gene: 7. Germline V gene lookup returns CDR1 MDHEN and CDR2 SYDVKM. This CDR3 spans 15 amino acids.

This clonotype was seen many times. Compared with germline, one end of the junction differs, possibly owing to a read error. V is TRBV29-1 and J is TRBJ2-7; no reliable D call. This CDR3 contains 11 residues. Germline assignment: CDR1 SQVTM and CDR2 ANQGSEA. The DNA of the CDR3 is TGCAGCGTAGAAGGACCCTACGAGCAGTACTTC. Its translation: CSVEGPYEQYF.

This clonotype was picked up many times. The V and J genes are TRBV2 and TRBJ1-4, with TRBD1 matching 7 bases. Germline-derived CDR1 and CDR2 are SNHLY and FYNNEI. Losses at the gene ends were 4 bases for V and 7 bases for J; bases not matched to a gene: 12. The CDR3 has 16 residues. The CDR3 nucleotides read TGTGCCAGCAGTGGAGAGACAGGGCCAGGGAGTGAAAAACTGTTTTTT. This translates into CASSGETGPGSEKLFF.

This clonotype showed up just a few times. The chain uses TRBV4-1 and TRBJ2-1; D is ambiguous. The CDR3 is 13 amino acids. V was pared by 0 bases and J by 8 bases, with 8 bases between. Germline V gene sequence: CDR1 MGHRA, CDR2 YSYEKL. This CDR3 reads CASSQDLRDEQFF. The DNA for the CDR3 is TGCGCCAGCAGCCAAGATCTTAGGGATGAGCAGTTCTTC.

The V gene is TRBV2, the J gene TRBJ1-2; D remains ambiguous. The CDR3 length is 13 residues. In germline, CDR1 is SNHLY, CDR2 FYNNEI. Trimming shortened V by 2 bases and J by 6 bases, and 10 bases separated the two germline ends. This chain's CDR3 is CASSEYGNNGYTF. Written as DNA, the CDR3 is TGTGCCAGCAGTGAATACGGGAATAATGGCTACACCTTC.

The CDR3 reads CASSLAGRPGEDGYTF. The DNA for the CDR3 is TGTGCCAGCAGCTTAGCGGGGCGGCCAGGAGAAGATGGCTACACCTTC. The chain is built from TRBV7-9 and TRBJ1-2, with TRBD1 as a possible D gene (5 bases). The length of the CDR3 is 16 residues. In germline, CDR1 is SEHNR, CDR2 FQNEAQ (reference sequence). The ends were cut back, 0 bases at V and 6 bases at J, with 17 bases in the middle.

The chain recombines TRBV11-2 with TRBJ2-7; 8 nucleotides align to TRBD1. The CDR3 is 15 amino acids. Unmatched junction bases numbered 12, after V lost 5 bases and J lost 6 bases. The V gene's germline CDR1 is SGHAT and CDR2 FQNNGV. The CDR3 spells CASSPPWTGYVEQYF. The CDR3 nucleotides read TGTGCCAGCAGCCCACCCTGGACAGGGTATGTCGAGCAGTACTTC.

This clonotype occurred a few times. CDR3 region: CASSLGQGAGYTF. The DNA of the CDR3 is TGTGCCAGCAGCTTAGGACAGGGCGCTGGCTACACCTTC. This chain joins TRBV7-9 and TRBJ1-2, with TRBD1 identical over 7 bases. Germline values: CDR1 SEHNR, CDR2 FQNEAQ (reference sequence). Unmatched junction bases numbered 3, after V lost 1 base and J lost 7 bases. This CDR3 spans 13 amino acids.

Here the CDR3 DNA reads TGTGCCAGCAGACTAAACTTGGCTAGCTCCTACAATGAGCAGTTCTTC. Its translation: CASRLNLASSYNEQFF. The chain employs TRBV6-1 and TRBJ2-1; no clear D. Per the germline V gene, CDR1 is MNHNS and CDR2 is SASEGT. The CDR3 has 16 residues. V lost 6 bases and J lost 0, with 15 bases in between.

In this sample, this clonotype turned up many times. This sequence joins TRBV29-1 and TRBJ1-2, with no clear D. Germline V gene data show CDR1 as SQVTM and CDR2 as ANQGSEA. V was clipped by 2 bases and J by 2 bases, with 6 bases between them. The CDR3 extends over 12 amino acids. The CDR3, as DNA: TGCAGCGTTGAAAGTCGAAACTATGGCTACACCTTC. As protein: CSVESRNYGYTF.

This clonotype has a handful of counts. The V gene is TRBV12-3 or TRBV12-4, the J gene TRBJ1-2, with D possibly TRBD1 on 5 matching bases. V was trimmed by 3 bases and J by 4 bases, leaving 6 bases between them. The CDR3 consists of 12 residues. The CDR3 reads CASSFGTYGYTF. Here the CDR3 DNA reads TGTGCCAGCAGTTTTGGGACCTATGGCTACACCTTC.

The chain employs TRBV6-6 and TRBJ2-7; D is undetermined. This CDR3 has 12 residues. From germline, CDR1 is MNHNY and CDR2 SVGAGI (reference sequence). Trimming stripped 10 bases from V and 7 bases from J, with 17 bases between. In DNA, the CDR3 is TGTGCCACCGAGAAAGTGGCCGGGGAGCAGTACTTC. Its protein product is CATEKVAGEQYF.